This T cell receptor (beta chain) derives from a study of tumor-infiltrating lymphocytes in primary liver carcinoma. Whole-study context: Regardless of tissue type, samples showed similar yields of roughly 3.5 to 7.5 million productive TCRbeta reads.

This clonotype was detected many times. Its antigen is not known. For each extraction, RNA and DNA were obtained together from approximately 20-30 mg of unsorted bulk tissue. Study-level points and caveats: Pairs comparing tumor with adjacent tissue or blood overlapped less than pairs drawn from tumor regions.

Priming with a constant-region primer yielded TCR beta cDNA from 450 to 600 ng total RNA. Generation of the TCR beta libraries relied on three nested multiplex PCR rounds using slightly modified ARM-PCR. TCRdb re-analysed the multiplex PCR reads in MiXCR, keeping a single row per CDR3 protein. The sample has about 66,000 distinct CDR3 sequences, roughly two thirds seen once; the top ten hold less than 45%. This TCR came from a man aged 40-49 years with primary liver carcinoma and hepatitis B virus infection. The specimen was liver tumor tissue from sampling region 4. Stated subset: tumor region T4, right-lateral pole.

The CDR3 is CASSFVGNTDTQYF. CDR3 DNA sequence: TGTGCCAGCAGCTTCGTAGGTAACACAGATACGCAGTATTTT. V usage is TRBV11-2 and J usage is TRBJ2-3; D call uncertain. Germline V lookup: CDR1 SGHAT, CDR2 FQNNGV. V lost 3 bases to trimming and J lost 2 bases, with 9 bases between them. CDR3 length: 14 amino acids.